The rows below give T cell receptor beta chains drawn from one sample of a study of T cells in Graves' hyperthyroidism and ophthalmopathy. TCRdb redid the calling of the multiplex PCR reads with MiXCR, one entry per CDR3 protein. The sample lists approximately 330,000 distinct CDR3 sequences; 20% to 25% were seen once. The specimen sequenced was blood. The receptors here all came from a woman aged 50 to 60 with Graves' hyperthyroidism. CDR3s include the opening cysteine and the closing phenylalanine or tryptophan. A D gene is named only where the DNA matches it firmly. The size field is filled for only some rows; it gives once, few, many or a size class.

CDR3 DNA | CDR3 protein | clone size | J gene | CDR3 length | V gene | D gene
TGTGCCAGTAGAACCCTTCGTACAACTAACTATGGCTACACCTTC | CASRTLRTTNYGYTF | NA | TRBJ1-2 | 15 | TRBV19 | NA
TGTGCCAGCAGTACGACAGAGAACTATGGCTACACCTTC | CASSTTENYGYTF | many | TRBJ1-2 | 13 | TRBV2 | NA
TGTGCCACCAAAAAAGGATACCTCGGGACTAGCGGGAGCTCCTACAATGAGCAGTTCTTC | CATKKGYLGTSGSSYNEQFF | many | TRBJ2-1 | 20 | TRBV28 | TRBD2
TGTGCCTGGAGAGGGGGACCAGGTACGCAGTATTTT | CAWRGGPGTQYF | once | TRBJ2-3 | 12 | TRBV30 | NA
TGTGCCACCAGCAGTGAACAAGCGGGGGGGTGGGAGACCCAGTACTTC | CATSSEQAGGWETQYF | many | TRBJ2-5 | 16 | TRBV15 | TRBD2
TGTGCCAGCAGCTTTGGGCTTGACAGGGGAGAGCAGTACTTC | CASSFGLDRGEQYF | many | TRBJ2-7 | 14 | TRBV13 | TRBD1
TGTGCCAGCAGCCGAGGCGGCAGGGCCAACGTCCTGACTTTC | CASSRGGRANVLTF | many | TRBJ2-6 | 14 | TRBV28 | NA
TGTGCCAGCTCACCACCCGCACAAGAGACCCAGTACTTC | CASSPPAQETQYF | many | TRBJ2-5 | 13 | TRBV18 | NA
TGCGCCAGCAGCGGGGACGGGCCCTATGGCTACACCTTC | CASSGDGPYGYTF | many | TRBJ1-2 | 13 | TRBV5-1 | NA
TGTGCCAGCAGGCCCGCATGGAGCTATGGCTACACCTTC | CASRPAWSYGYTF | NA | TRBJ1-2 | 13 | TRBV6-1 | NA
TGTGCCAGCAGTTTAAAGCCACCCAATCAGCCCCAGCATTTT | CASSLKPPNQPQHF | few | TRBJ1-5 | 14 | TRBV12-3/TRBV12-4 | NA
TGCAGTGCTGTCGGGACTCCTTCGAACGAGCAGTACTTC | CSAVGTPSNEQYF | many | TRBJ2-7 | 13 | TRBV20-1 | NA
TGCAGTGCTAGAGAACGGCGGGGGGTCTACAATGAGCAGTTCTTC | CSARERRGVYNEQFF | many | TRBJ2-1 | 15 | TRBV20-1 | TRBD2
TGCGCCCGCAGCTTGGGGGGGGGGAGCAATCAGCCCCAGCATTTT | CARSLGGGSNQPQHF | NA | TRBJ1-5 | 15 | TRBV5-1 | NA
TGTGCCAGTAGCCACAGGGGAGGCATGAACACTGAAGCTTTCTTT | CASSHRGGMNTEAFF | few | TRBJ1-1 | 15 | TRBV19 | TRBD1
TGCAGCGTCCGAACATCAGGGAATCGGCAGTACTTC | CSVRTSGNRQYF | NA | TRBJ2-7 | 12 | TRBV29-1 | NA
TGTGCCAGCAGCCCCATACCTGGGGGCTACACCTTC | CASSPIPGGYTF | many | TRBJ1-2 | 12 | TRBV5-5 | NA
TGCAGTGCGAGACGTACAGGGGGCGGCAATCAGCCCCAGCATTTT | CSARRTGGGNQPQHF | many | TRBJ1-5 | 15 | TRBV20-1 | TRBD1
TGTGCCAGCAGCTCTGGGCGCCTACTGAACACTGAAGCTTTCTTT | CASSSGRLLNTEAFF | many | TRBJ1-1 | 15 | TRBV11-1 | NA
TGTGCCAGCAGTCAAAACACCTTATATGGCTACACCTTC | CASSQNTLYGYTF | many | TRBJ1-2 | 13 | TRBV12-3/TRBV12-4 | NA
TGCGCCAGCAGCCCCGGGACAGAGAGTCTCGAGCAGTACTTC | CASSPGTESLEQYF | NA | TRBJ2-7 | 14 | TRBV5-1 | TRBD1
TGTGCCAGCAGCTCTTTGGGGGCAGGGAATGAGCAGTTCTTC | CASSSLGAGNEQFF | few | TRBJ2-1 | 14 | TRBV7-9 | NA
TGTGCCAGCAGCCGCCGGGACCCCCTTCAGCCCCAGCATTTT | CASSRRDPLQPQHF | many | TRBJ1-5 | 14 | TRBV12-3/TRBV12-4 | NA
TGTGCCAGCAGCTTCGCCCCAGGGGGCATAAGCACTGAAGCTTTCTTT | CASSFAPGGISTEAFF | many | TRBJ1-1 | 16 | TRBV7-2 | TRBD1